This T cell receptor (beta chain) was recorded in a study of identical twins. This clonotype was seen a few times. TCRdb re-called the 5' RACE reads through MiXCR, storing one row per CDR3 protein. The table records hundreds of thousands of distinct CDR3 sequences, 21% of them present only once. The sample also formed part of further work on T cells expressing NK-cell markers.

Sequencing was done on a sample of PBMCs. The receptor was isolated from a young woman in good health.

The chain's CDR3 is CSARRRGFRDTQYF. CDR3 coding DNA: TGCAGTGCTAGGCGGAGGGGGTTTAGAGATACGCAGTATTTT. V and J are TRBV20-1 and TRBJ2-3; D possibly matches TRBD1 or TRBD2 (6 bases each). This CDR3 contains 14 residues. Germline V CDR1 and CDR2: DFQATT, SNEGSKA (reference sequence). V was shortened by 3 bases and J by 5 bases, with 15 bases between the two germline ends.